Each of the 29 T cell receptor beta chains below was sequenced from the same sample in a study of early T cells in non-severe SARS-CoV-2 infection. MiXCR, applied by TCRdb to the 5' RACE reads, yields one record per CDR3 protein. The sample consists of 80,000 to 100,000 distinct CDR3 sequences, 11% of them appearing once. This specimen consisted of whole blood, obtained at baseline. All receptors derive from an adult who was a healthcare worker with PCR-confirmed SARS-CoV-2 infection or an uninfected control (not recorded which).

In its sample, this clonotype was seen a few times. The chain joins TRBV19 to TRBJ2-1; 8 nucleotides line up with TRBD2. This CDR3 has 17 amino acids. The germline V gene has CDR1 LNHDA and CDR2 SQIVND (reference sequence). The V segment lost 2 bases and the J segment 4 bases; nucleotides outside the gene matches: 10. The CDR3 bases are TGTGCCAGTAGTATATCCATCACTAGCGGACTATACAATGAGCAGTTCTTC. Its protein product is CASSISITSGLYNEQFF.

At least ten counts were recorded for this clonotype. This sequence joins TRBV18 and TRBJ1-3; D gene unclear. This CDR3 spans 14 amino acids. Trimming left V 8 bases short and J 0 bases short, with 11 bases between. Germline values: CDR1 KGHSH, CDR2 LQKENI. This CDR3 reads CASLRLNSGNTIYF. The CDR3 DNA sequence: TGTGCCAGCCTAAGACTGAACTCTGGAAACACCATATATTTT.

In its sample, this clonotype was seen many times. V usage is TRBV7-2 and J usage is TRBJ2-2; D possibly corresponds to TRBD2 (6 bases). Germline CDR1 and CDR2: SGHTA and FQGNSA. Trimming stripped 1 base from V and 4 bases from J, with 10 bases between. The CDR3 totals 15 residues. The CDR3 loop reads CASSLVWGGTGELFF. CDR3 in DNA: TGTGCCAGCAGCTTAGTGTGGGGAGGCACCGGGGAGCTGTTTTTT.

This clonotype was detected ten times or more. The V gene is TRBV11-2, the J gene TRBJ2-3, with D unclear. Trimming cost V 10 bases and J 1 base, with 15 bases left between them. The CDR3 sequence is 14 residues long. Germline V gives CDR1 SGHAT, CDR2 FQNNGV. The CDR3 coding sequence is TGTGCCATAAAGTCAGCCTGGGGCACAGATACGCAGTATTTT. Its protein product is CAIKSAWGTDTQYF. The full variable domain, rest sourced from reference TRBV11-2 and TRBJ2-3, is EAGVAQSPRYKIIEKRQSVAFWCNPISGHATLYWYQQILGQGPKLLIQFQNNGVVDDSQLPKDRFSAERLKGVDSTLKIQPAKLEDSAVYLCAIKSAWGTDTQYFGPGTRLTVL.

This chain links TRBV6-1 with TRBJ1-5, with D possibly TRBD1 on 5 matching bases. Germline V CDR1 and CDR2: MNHNS, SASEGT. V dropped 7 bases and J dropped 2 bases, with 9 bases sitting between them. This CDR3 is 13 amino acids long. The CDR3 sequence: CASTVGRNQPQHF. Here the CDR3 DNA reads TGTGCCAGCACGGTGGGGCGCAATCAGCCCCAGCATTTT.

This clonotype occurred a few times. The chain combines TRBV2 with TRBJ1-6; a possible D gene is TRBD1 (5 bases). This CDR3 has 15 residues. Per the germline V gene, CDR1 is SNHLY and CDR2 is FYNNEI. V lost 6 bases and J 3 bases, leaving 12 bases between the germline ends. The DNA for the CDR3 is TGTGCCAGCAGCCGGGACTCCCTCTATAATTCACCCCTCCACTTT. As protein: CASSRDSLYNSPLHF.

This clonotype appeared many times. J is TRBJ2-6 and V is TRBV7-6, with unresolved D. The CDR3 has 15 amino acids. Trimming left V 0 bases short and J 0 bases short, with 3 bases between. Germline values: CDR1 SGHVS, CDR2 FNYEAQ. The CDR3 reads CASSLAGSGANVLTF. The CDR3 bases are TGTGCCAGCAGCTTAGCCGGCTCTGGGGCCAACGTCCTGACTTTC.

This clonotype came up a few times. The rearrangement uses TRBV4-2 and TRBJ1-2; 8 bases match TRBD1. Germline CDR1 and CDR2: LGHNA and YNFKEQ. This CDR3 is built from 15 residues. V trimming: 5 bases; J trimming: 1 base; junction bases outside the gene matches: 6. Written as DNA, the CDR3 is TGTGCCAGCAGCGATGGGACAGGTCATAACTATGGCTACACCTTC. This encodes CASSDGTGHNYGYTF.

This clonotype occurred a few times. The genes are TRBV10-2 and TRBJ2-7; 11 nucleotides agree with TRBD2. This CDR3 is 16 amino acids long. V shed 2 bases and J 4 bases; nucleotides not matched to a gene: 7. The germline V gene has CDR1 WSHSY and CDR2 SAAADI. In DNA form, the CDR3 reads TGCGCCAGCAGTGAGCTGCTAACTAGCGGGAGATACGAGCAGTACTTC. Amino acids: CASSELLTSGRYEQYF.

The chain links TRBV5-8 to TRBJ1-4, with a weak D call TRBD1 (6 bases). Per germline, CDR1 SGHTS and CDR2 YDEGEE. Trimming shortened V by 1 base and J by 2 bases, and 6 bases separated the two germline ends. The CDR3 extends over 14 amino acids. CDR3 sequence (DNA): TGTGCCAGCAGCTTGCAGGGGACTAATGAAAAACTGTTTTTT. This codes for CASSLQGTNEKLFF.

In this sample, this clonotype turned up a few times. V gene TRBV7-8 combines with J gene TRBJ1-6; D remains unclear. The CDR3 length is 14 residues. Germline CDR1 reads SGHVS; CDR2 reads FQNEAQ. The V end lost 3 bases, the J end lost 7 bases, and 10 bases lay between the germline ends. CDR3 DNA sequence: TGTGCCAGCAGCTTGAGTCAGCCCAATTCACCCCTCCACTTT. Translation gives CASSLSQPNSPLHF.

This clonotype has ten or more counts. This chain joins TRBV12-3 or TRBV12-4 and TRBJ1-1; D is unresolved. V shed 6 bases and J shed 0 bases, with 2 bases lying between them. The CDR3 totals 11 residues. The CDR3 loop is CASRMNTEAFF. CDR3 sequence (DNA): TGTGCCAGCAGAATGAACACTGAAGCTTTCTTT.

This clonotype was counted at least ten times. V usage is TRBV20-1 and J usage is TRBJ1-4; TRBD1 matches 9 bases. Germline-derived CDR1 and CDR2 are DFQATT and SNEGSKA (reference sequence). The CDR3 runs to 13 residues. The J segment lost 8 bases and the V segment lost 5 bases, leaving 6 bases of the junction unmatched. The CDR3 DNA follows: TGCAGTGCTGGGGACAGGGAGAAGGAAAAACTGTTTTTT. This codes for CSAGDREKEKLFF.

The chain joins TRBV7-2 to TRBJ1-2; D is uncertain. V shed 0 bases and J shed 5 bases, with 10 bases lying between them. CDR3 length: 14 residues. The germline gives CDR1 SGHTA, CDR2 FQGNSA. CDR3 in DNA: TGTGCCAGCAGCTTAGCGTCATCGCGATATGGCTACACCTTC. It codes for CASSLASSRYGYTF. The whole variable domain, remainder taken from reference TRBV7-2 and TRBJ1-2, is GAGVSQSPSNKVTEKGKDVELRCDPISGHTALYWYRQSLGQGLEFLIYFQGNSAPDKSGLPSDRFSAERTGGSVSTLTIQRTQQEDSAVYLCASSLASSRYGYTFGSGTRLTVV.

This clonotype was detected once. At one end, the junction sequence differs from germline, possibly due to a read error. The CDR3 DNA reads as TGTGCCAGCACCGAAGGGGGGAACACCGGGGAGCAGTTTTTT. This gives the protein CASTEGGNTGEQFF. The rearrangement uses TRBV6-1 and TRBJ2-2; perhaps D is TRBD1 or TRBD2 (6 bases each). This CDR3 region has 14 residues. CDR1 is MNHNS, CDR2 SASEGT, per germline.

This clonotype was observed many times. The chain combines TRBV29-1 with TRBJ2-3; the D gene could be TRBD1 or TRBD2 (5 bases each). The CDR3 is 14 amino acids. Trimming shortened V by 4 bases and J by 5 bases, and 16 bases separated the two germline ends. Germline loops: CDR1 SQVTM, CDR2 ANQGSEA. This CDR3 is CSVVGAASGDTQYF. The CDR3 nucleotides read TGCAGCGTTGTCGGGGCCGCGAGTGGAGATACGCAGTATTTT.

The CDR3, as DNA: TGTGCCAGCCGTGCGGGGGCCGGGGAGCTGTTTTTT. It encodes CASRAGAGELFF. The gene calls are TRBV11-2 and TRBJ2-2; 7 bases agree with TRBD2. The V gene's germline CDR1 is SGHAT and CDR2 FQNNGV. V gave up 8 bases and J gave up 6 bases; unmatched junction bases: 3. The CDR3 contains 12 residues.

V gene TRBV27 combines with J gene TRBJ2-1; TRBD2 is a possible D gene (5 bases). V was pared by 4 bases and J by 0 bases, with 13 bases between. The CDR3 covers 16 residues. CDR1 MNHEY and CDR2 SMNVEV come from the germline V gene (reference sequence). The CDR3 spells CASSSSLSGSYNEQFF. The CDR3 nucleotides read TGTGCCAGCAGTTCAAGCCTGAGCGGCTCCTACAATGAGCAGTTCTTC.

This clonotype was detected only a few times. V is TRBV29-1 and J is TRBJ2-3, with 14 positions matching TRBD2. There are 14 residues in the CDR3. Germline V lookup: CDR1 SQVTM, CDR2 ANQGSEA. V shed 8 bases, J shed 4 bases, and the junction held 5 bases outside the gene matches. The CDR3 is CSTGTSGSSDTQYF. The DNA of the CDR3 is TGCAGCACTGGGACTAGCGGGAGCTCAGATACGCAGTATTTT.

The chain combines TRBV5-1 with TRBJ2-1; no definite D call. CDR3 size: 14 residues. V shed 6 bases and J shed 0 bases, with 10 bases lying between them. The V gene's germline CDR1 is SGHRS and CDR2 YFSETQ. The DNA for the CDR3 is TGCGCCAGCACTTTTGATAGCTCCTACAATGAGCAGTTCTTC. This codes for CASTFDSSYNEQFF.

In this sample, this clonotype turned up a few times. The chain links TRBV14 to TRBJ2-1, with D uncertain. From germline, CDR1 is SGHDN and CDR2 FVKESK. V gave up 4 bases and J gave up 6 bases, with 13 bases separating them. This CDR3 comprises 14 residues. CDR3 protein: CASSPRRRPNEQFF. In DNA form, the CDR3 reads TGTGCCAGCAGCCCAAGAAGACGGCCCAATGAGCAGTTCTTC.

This chain connects TRBV4-1 to TRBJ1-1; D call uncertain. There are 17 residues in the CDR3. Germline V lookup: CDR1 MGHRA, CDR2 YSYEKL. V lost 4 bases, J lost 1 base, and 19 bases lay in between. For the CDR3, the DNA is TGCGCCAGCAGCCTCCCTAACTTTGGACCTACGAACACTGAAGCTTTCTTT. Its translation is CASSLPNFGPTNTEAFF.

This chain joins TRBV7-3 and TRBJ2-1; TRBD2 might be the D (6 bases). The germline V and J ends were trimmed by 1 base and 7 bases, with 17 bases remaining between them. The CDR3 spans 16 residues. Germline CDR1 reads SGHTA; CDR2 reads FQGTGA. This CDR3 is CASSLNLALSPNEQFF. In nucleotides, the CDR3 is TGTGCCAGCAGCTTAAACCTAGCGCTATCTCCAAATGAGCAGTTCTTC.

This chain links TRBV20-1 with TRBJ2-3; 12 positions agree with TRBD2. This CDR3 is built from 15 residues. Germline loops: CDR1 DFQATT, CDR2 SNEGSKA (reference sequence). The ends lost 4 bases at V and 4 bases at J; junction bases unmatched: 6. This CDR3 is CSATNPSGRADTQYF. CDR3 coding DNA: TGCAGTGCTACGAACCCTAGCGGGAGGGCAGATACGCAGTATTTT.

This clonotype occurred many times. This rearrangement joins TRBV7-9 to TRBJ2-1; 11 nucleotides match TRBD2. Trimming at V came to 7 bases and at J to 7 bases, leaving 6 bases not matched to a gene. The CDR3 is 14 residues long. Per germline, CDR1 SEHNR and CDR2 FQNEAQ (reference sequence). In DNA form, the CDR3 reads TGTGCCAGCATTCGGCTAGCGGGGGGTAATGAGCAGTTCTTC. Its protein is CASIRLAGGNEQFF.

V gene TRBV10-2 combines with J gene TRBJ1-6; D ambiguous. Germline loops: CDR1 WSHSY, CDR2 SAAADI. There are 13 residues in the CDR3. V was trimmed by 0 bases and J by 10 bases, leaving 7 bases between them. Here the CDR3 reads CASSESTYSPLHF. The CDR3 nucleotides read TGCGCCAGCAGTGAGTCGACTTACTCACCCCTCCACTTT.

Many counts were recorded for this clonotype. The chain recombines TRBV4-1 with TRBJ1-1; a possible D gene is TRBD1 (5 bases). This CDR3 spans 15 amino acids. Germline CDR1 is MGHRA and CDR2 is YSYEKL. The V end lost 3 bases, the J end lost 7 bases, and 18 bases lay between the germline ends. The CDR3 DNA follows: TGCGCCAGCAGCCACCCCCCCCAGGGCGGTGGTGAAGCTTTCTTT. It yields the protein CASSHPPQGGGEAFF.

This clonotype was counted at least ten times. The chain links TRBV9 to TRBJ1-5; a weak D match, TRBD1 (5 bases). The germline CDR1 and CDR2 sequences are SGDLS and YYNGEE. This CDR3 is built from 15 residues. Trimming left V 3 bases short and J 2 bases short, with 12 bases between. The CDR3 coding sequence is TGTGCCAGCAGCGCCACAGGTGAGGGCAATCAGCCCCAGCATTTT. This encodes CASSATGEGNQPQHF.

This clonotype has a handful of counts. The chain links TRBV2 to TRBJ1-1, with 7 bases that match TRBD1. CDR1 is SNHLY and CDR2 is FYNNEI in the germline V gene. The ends lost 4 bases at V and 5 bases at J; junction bases unmatched: 7. This CDR3 is 14 amino acids long. CDR3 sequence: CASSVHRGGTEAFF. For the CDR3, the DNA is TGTGCCAGCAGTGTCCACAGGGGTGGAACTGAAGCTTTCTTT.